These T cell receptor beta chains were read from a single sample in a study of blood T cell repertoires in COVID-19. Measured with immunoSEQ multiplex PCR; TCRdb has only the in-frame clones, and not every one. The sample records around 91,000 clones, approximately 81% being singletons. The sequenced sample consisted of peripheral blood. The origin of the receptors is an elderly man with acute or convalescent COVID-19. CDR3s include the opening cysteine and the closing phenylalanine or tryptophan. A D gene is named only where the DNA matches it firmly. Clone size appears in some rows only: once, few, many, or a class for an expanded clone.

v_gene: TRBV24-1
abundance: -
j_gene: TRBJ2-7
d_gene: TRBD1
CDR3nt: TGTGCCACCAGTGTGACAGGGGCTGTCGAGCAGTACTTC
CDR3aa: CATSVTGAVEQYF

v_gene: TRBV5-4
abundance: -
j_gene: TRBJ1-2
d_gene: TRBD1
CDR3nt: TGTGCCAGCAGCTTCGGTCAGGGGGAATTGGGTGGCTACACCTTC
CDR3aa: CASSFGQGELGGYTF

v_gene: TRBV6-5
abundance: -
j_gene: TRBJ1-4
d_gene: -
CDR3nt: TGTGCCAGCAGGGCAAGTAATGAAAAACTGTTTTTT
CDR3aa: CASRASNEKLFF

v_gene: TRBV5-4
abundance: -
j_gene: TRBJ2-2
d_gene: -
CDR3nt: TGTGCCACCACAGGGATTTCGCGAACCGGGGAGCTGTTTTTT
CDR3aa: CATTGISRTGELFF

v_gene: TRBV28
abundance: -
j_gene: TRBJ1-2
d_gene: -
CDR3nt: TGTGCCAGCAGTTTACTGCGTCAGGGTTGGGGCTACACCTTC
CDR3aa: CASSLLRQGWGYTF

v_gene: TRBV11-3
abundance: -
j_gene: TRBJ2-7
d_gene: TRBD1
CDR3nt: TGTGCCAGCAGCTTGACAGGGGCCTACGAGCAGTACTTC
CDR3aa: CASSLTGAYEQYF

v_gene: TRBV5-6
abundance: -
j_gene: TRBJ1-1
d_gene: TRBD1
CDR3nt: TGTGCCAGCAGTTCCGGACAGGGGGCGAAGGACACTGAAGCTTTCTTT
CDR3aa: CASSSGQGAKDTEAFF

v_gene: TRBV15
abundance: -
j_gene: TRBJ1-2
d_gene: TRBD1
CDR3nt: TGTGCCACCAGCACCCAGGACAGGGGCTCCTATGGCTACACCTTC
CDR3aa: CATSTQDRGSYGYTF

v_gene: TRBV6-5
abundance: -
j_gene: TRBJ1-6
d_gene: -
CDR3nt: TGTGCCAGCAGATTAGACCAAGCGGGTTCACCCCTCCACTTT
CDR3aa: CASRLDQAGSPLHF

v_gene: TRBV5-8
abundance: few
j_gene: TRBJ2-5
d_gene: -
CDR3nt: TGTGCCAGCAGCTACGGGGGAAAAGAGACCCAGTACTTC
CDR3aa: CASSYGGKETQYF

v_gene: TRBV30
abundance: few
j_gene: TRBJ2-7
d_gene: -
CDR3nt: TGTGCCTGGAGTGTACGGCAGGGTTGGTACGAGCAGTACTTC
CDR3aa: CAWSVRQGWYEQYF

v_gene: TRBV3-1/TRBV3-2
abundance: once
j_gene: TRBJ2-3
d_gene: -
CDR3nt: TGTGCCAGCACTCCGCGGGGCTTCTCAGATACGCAGTATTTT
CDR3aa: CASTPRGFSDTQYF

v_gene: TRBV5-1
abundance: -
j_gene: TRBJ2-7
d_gene: TRBD2
CDR3nt: TGCGCCAGCAGCTCAAATCCTAGCGGTAGCTCCTACGAGCAGTACTTC
CDR3aa: CASSSNPSGSSYEQYF

v_gene: TRBV6-6
abundance: -
j_gene: TRBJ1-1
d_gene: -
CDR3nt: TGTGCCAGCAGTTGGGGGGACACTGAAGCTTTCTTT
CDR3aa: CASSWGDTEAFF

v_gene: TRBV4-3
abundance: -
j_gene: TRBJ2-7
d_gene: -
CDR3nt: TGCGCCAGCAGCCAAGCCCTACCCGCCTACGAGCAGTACTTC
CDR3aa: CASSQALPAYEQYF

v_gene: TRBV5-4
abundance: -
j_gene: TRBJ2-7
d_gene: TRBD1
CDR3nt: TGTGCCAGCAGCTTGCCCGGGACAGGGGCCTACGAGCAGTACTTC
CDR3aa: CASSLPGTGAYEQYF

v_gene: TRBV27
abundance: few
j_gene: TRBJ2-7
d_gene: TRBD2
CDR3nt: TGTGCCAGCAGTTTATCCTATGCGGGAGCTTCCAACGAGCAGTACTTC
CDR3aa: CASSLSYAGASNEQYF

v_gene: TRBV30
abundance: few
j_gene: TRBJ1-1
d_gene: -
CDR3nt: TGTGCCTGGAGTGCAGGGTCCACTGAAGCTTTCTTT
CDR3aa: CAWSAGSTEAFF

v_gene: TRBV5-6
abundance: few
j_gene: TRBJ1-6
d_gene: -
CDR3nt: TGTGCCAGCAGCACTATTGCTGGGGGCCACGGATCACCCCTCCACTTT
CDR3aa: CASSTIAGGHGSPLHF

v_gene: TRBV6-5
abundance: -
j_gene: TRBJ1-1
d_gene: TRBD1
CDR3nt: TGTGCCAGCAGAACAACAGGGGCCATGAACACTGAAGCTTTCTTT
CDR3aa: CASRTTGAMNTEAFF

v_gene: TRBV5-1
abundance: -
j_gene: TRBJ1-6
d_gene: -
CDR3nt: TGCGCCAGCACTATCGGCTCCTATAATTCACCCCTCCACTTT
CDR3aa: CASTIGSYNSPLHF

v_gene: TRBV7-8
abundance: -
j_gene: TRBJ2-3
d_gene: TRBD2
CDR3nt: TGTGCCAGCAGCTTAGGAGCGGGAGGGAGGGATACGCAGTATTTT
CDR3aa: CASSLGAGGRDTQYF

v_gene: TRBV18
abundance: -
j_gene: TRBJ1-1
d_gene: -
CDR3nt: TGTGCCAGCTCACCCCGGGGGGGAGGGATGAACACTGAAGCTTTCTTT
CDR3aa: CASSPRGGGMNTEAFF

v_gene: TRBV4-2
abundance: -
j_gene: TRBJ1-5
d_gene: -
CDR3nt: TGTGCCAGCAGCCAAGCCCAGGGCATGAGCAATCAGCCCCAGCATTTT
CDR3aa: CASSQAQGMSNQPQHF

v_gene: TRBV7-2
abundance: -
j_gene: TRBJ1-2
d_gene: TRBD1
CDR3nt: TGTGCCAGCAGCCACTTGGACAGGGTCTATGGCTACACCTTC
CDR3aa: CASSHLDRVYGYTF

v_gene: TRBV27
abundance: -
j_gene: TRBJ1-4
d_gene: TRBD1
CDR3nt: TGTGCCAGCAGTCCGGGACAGGGGCTTTTGGGAAAACTGTTTTTT
CDR3aa: CASSPGQGLLGKLFF

v_gene: TRBV6-1
abundance: -
j_gene: TRBJ2-2
d_gene: -
CDR3nt: TGTGCCAGCAGTGACGAACAGACCAGAAAGTGGCTGTTTTTT
CDR3aa: CASSDEQTRKWLFF

v_gene: TRBV9
abundance: -
j_gene: TRBJ2-5
d_gene: -
CDR3nt: TGTGCCAGCAGCGTAGACAGGACAGCCCAAGAGACCCAGTACTTC
CDR3aa: CASSVDRTAQETQYF

v_gene: TRBV4-3
abundance: few
j_gene: TRBJ2-5
d_gene: TRBD2
CDR3nt: TGCGCCAGCAGCCAAGACCGTCTAGCGGGGCAAGAGACCCAGTACTTC
CDR3aa: CASSQDRLAGQETQYF

v_gene: TRBV5-4
abundance: -
j_gene: TRBJ1-1
d_gene: TRBD1
CDR3nt: TGTGCCAGCAGCGGCGGGACAGCGAACACTGAAGCTTTCTTT
CDR3aa: CASSGGTANTEAFF

v_gene: TRBV18
abundance: -
j_gene: TRBJ2-4
d_gene: TRBD1
CDR3nt: TGTGCCAGCTCATCTGACAGGGCGGCCAAAAACATTCAGTACTTC
CDR3aa: CASSSDRAAKNIQYF

v_gene: TRBV19
abundance: -
j_gene: TRBJ1-5
d_gene: -
CDR3nt: TGTGCCAGTAGTCCACTCCCGGGGGAGAGCAATCAGCCCCAGCATTTT
CDR3aa: CASSPLPGESNQPQHF

v_gene: TRBV7-2
abundance: once
j_gene: TRBJ2-3
d_gene: TRBD2
CDR3nt: TGTGCCAGCAGCCGTTCGTTGGGCGGGAGGACCCTTTCAGATACGCAGTATTTT
CDR3aa: CASSRSLGGRTLSDTQYF

v_gene: TRBV5-6
abundance: -
j_gene: TRBJ2-7
d_gene: -
CDR3nt: TGTGCCAGCAGCGCCGACTTCTCCTACGAGCAGTACTTC
CDR3aa: CASSADFSYEQYF

v_gene: TRBV27
abundance: -
j_gene: TRBJ1-1
d_gene: -
CDR3nt: TGTGCCAGCAGTCCAGGGTGGGCCACTGAAGCTTTCTTT
CDR3aa: CASSPGWATEAFF

v_gene: TRBV30
abundance: -
j_gene: TRBJ2-3
d_gene: TRBD2
CDR3nt: TGTGCCTGGACTCTAGGACTAGCGGGAGGGGGGCCAGATACGCAGTATTTT
CDR3aa: CAWTLGLAGGGPDTQYF

v_gene: TRBV7-2
abundance: -
j_gene: TRBJ2-7
d_gene: -
CDR3nt: TGTGCCAGCAGCCACGAGCGGTATGGGCAGTACTTC
CDR3aa: CASSHERYGQYF

v_gene: TRBV19
abundance: -
j_gene: TRBJ2-5
d_gene: -
CDR3nt: TGTGCCAGTAGTATACTAGCGAGGAGCCAAGAGACCCAGTACTTC
CDR3aa: CASSILARSQETQYF

v_gene: TRBV19
abundance: -
j_gene: TRBJ1-2
d_gene: TRBD1
CDR3nt: TGTGCCAGTAGTATAGTGGTAGGGACAGGGCACTATGGCTACACCTTC
CDR3aa: CASSIVVGTGHYGYTF

v_gene: TRBV2
abundance: -
j_gene: TRBJ1-6
d_gene: -
CDR3nt: TGTGCCAGCAGTGGTATAAGGGGGGGCAATTCACCCCTCCACTTT
CDR3aa: CASSGIRGGNSPLHF

v_gene: TRBV5-1
abundance: -
j_gene: TRBJ1-4
d_gene: TRBD1
CDR3nt: TGCGCCAGCAGCTCCGGGACAGGTCGGGGAACTAATGAAAAACTGTTTTTT
CDR3aa: CASSSGTGRGTNEKLFF

v_gene: TRBV5-1
abundance: -
j_gene: TRBJ1-4
d_gene: TRBD1
CDR3nt: TGCGCCAGCAGCACAAGACAGGGTGGTAATGAAAAACTGTTTTTT
CDR3aa: CASSTRQGGNEKLFF